The rows below give T cell receptor beta chains drawn from one sample of a study of blood T cell repertoires in COVID-19. The table came from immunoSEQ multiplex PCR; TCRdb's copy has only in-frame clones and leaves some out. The sample contains around 9,900 clones, about 80% of which appear only once. Source material: peripheral blood. These receptor sequences come from a human donor in a cohort sampled during active COVID-19. The CDR3 runs from the conserved cysteine through the conserved F or W. A D gene is named only where the DNA matches it firmly. Where a row states a size, it is once, few, many or the class of an expanded clone; other rows omit it.

TRBD1	once	TRBV7-9	TRBJ1-6	CASSLGQGSSPLHF	TGTGCCAGCAGCTTAGGACAGGGGAGTTCACCCCTCCACTTT
.	.	TRBV27	TRBJ1-1	CASSLSAGYATEAFF	TGTGCCAGCAGTTTAAGTGCGGGGTACGCGACTGAAGCTTTCTTT
.	.	TRBV27	TRBJ1-6	CASAKQGHNSPLHF	TGTGCCAGCGCAAAACAGGGTCATAATTCACCCCTCCACTTT
.	.	TRBV6-2/TRBV6-3	TRBJ1-5	CASSFDLPLSGGQPQHF	TGTGCCAGCAGTTTCGACCTACCATTGTCTGGGGGGCAGCCCCAGCATTTT
TRBD1	.	TRBV7-3	TRBJ1-1	CASSTDRDTEAFF	TGTGCCAGCAGCACCGACAGGGACACTGAAGCTTTCTTT
TRBD1	.	TRBV7-9	TRBJ2-7	CASSLDPGQGLYEQYF	TGTGCCAGCAGCTTAGACCCGGGACAGGGGCTATACGAGCAGTACTTC
.	.	TRBV7-9	TRBJ1-1	CASSSSGGDSAEAFF	TGTGCCAGCAGCTCGTCGGGGGGCGATTCGGCTGAAGCTTTCTTT
TRBD1	.	TRBV5-1	TRBJ2-1	CASRTGDYNEQFF	TGCGCCAGTCGGACAGGGGACTACAATGAGCAGTTCTTC
.	.	TRBV5-5	TRBJ1-5	CASSATGTRNQPQHF	TGTGCCAGCAGCGCCACCGGGACTCGGAATCAGCCCCAGCATTTT
TRBD1	few	TRBV6-5	TRBJ1-6	CASSRNRDRSSPLHF	TGTGCCAGCAGTCGCAACCGGGACAGGAGTTCACCCCTCCACTTT
TRBD1	.	TRBV9	TRBJ1-3	CASSVGDSSGNTIYF	TGTGCCAGCAGCGTCGGGGACAGCTCTGGAAACACCATATATTTT
.	.	TRBV20-1	TRBJ1-2	CSAPAPYSAF	TGCAGTGCCCCGGCCCCTTACAGTGCCTTC
.	.	TRBV19	TRBJ2-7	CASSGPGHQTSYEQYF	TGTGCCAGTAGTGGGCCCGGACACCAAACCTCCTACGAGCAGTACTTC
.	.	TRBV27	TRBJ1-6	CASSLLGSDSPLHF	TGTGCCAGCAGTTTACTTGGTAGTGATTCACCCCTCCACTTT
TRBD2	.	TRBV7-2	TRBJ2-2	CASSPRTSGGGTGELFF	TGTGCCAGCAGCCCCCGGACTAGCGGGGGGGGCACCGGGGAGCTGTTTTTT
.	.	TRBV5-4	TRBJ2-7	CASSPEPLRVRSAEQYF	TGTGCCAGCAGCCCCGAACCTTTGAGGGTCCGGTCCGCCGAGCAGTACTTC
TRBD1	.	TRBV7-8	TRBJ1-6	CASRKGSGQLNSPLHF	TGTGCCAGCAGGAAGGGATCGGGACAGCTGAATTCACCCCTCCACTTT
.	.	TRBV4-1	TRBJ2-2	CASSPISTGELFF	TGCGCCAGCAGCCCAATTAGCACCGGGGAGCTGTTTTTT
TRBD1	once	TRBV4-3	TRBJ2-5	CASSQVTGSRTQYF	TGCGCCAGCAGCCAAGTGACAGGGTCTCGGACCCAGTACTTC
TRBD1	.	TRBV18	TRBJ1-6	CASSPTGGGGLNSPLHF	TGTGCCAGCTCACCGACAGGGGGCGGAGGTCTTAATTCACCCCTCCACTTT
.	.	TRBV9	TRBJ1-6	CASSVETGGNSPLHF	TGTGCCAGCAGCGTAGAGACGGGGGGCAATTCACCCCTCCACTTT
.	.	TRBV10-2	TRBJ2-7	CASSEFQGMGEQYF	TGCGCCAGCAGTGAGTTTCAGGGAATGGGGGAGCAGTACTTC
.	.	TRBV3-1/TRBV3-2	TRBJ1-2	CASSQMPGENYGYTF	TGTGCCAGCAGCCAAATGCCAGGGGAAAACTATGGCTACACCTTC
.	.	TRBV30	TRBJ2-7	CAWSQGRNSYEQYF	TGTGCCTGGAGTCAAGGGAGAAACTCCTACGAGCAGTACTTC
.	few	TRBV4-1	TRBJ1-2	CASSPGGVGYGYTF	TGCGCCAGCAGCCCGGGAGGGGTTGGTTATGGCTACACCTTC
TRBD1	few	TRBV19	TRBJ1-1	CASRTGVEAFF	TGTGCCAGTCGGACAGGGGTTGAGGCTTTCTTT
TRBD2	few	TRBV6-5	TRBJ2-1	CASTTSGGITNEQFF	TGTGCCAGCACCACCAGCGGGGGGATCACGAATGAGCAGTTCTTC
.	.	TRBV3-1/TRBV3-2	TRBJ1-4	CASRQGQGRPTKGKLFF	TGTGCCAGCAGACAAGGGCAGGGGCGCCCCACGAAGGGAAAACTGTTTTTT
TRBD2	few	TRBV11-2	TRBJ2-1	CASSLVGGGSSYNEQFF	TGTGCCAGCAGCTTAGTCGGCGGGGGAAGCTCCTACAATGAGCAGTTCTTC
.	.	TRBV29-1	TRBJ2-3	CSVTPGTTSTDTQYF	TGCAGCGTGACGCCCGGGACAACTAGCACAGATACGCAGTATTTT
.	.	TRBV10-3	TRBJ1-5	CAISGNQQAQPQHF	TGTGCCATCAGCGGAAACCAACAGGCTCAGCCCCAGCATTTT
.	.	TRBV6-5	TRBJ1-2	CASRRDNSQSYTF	TGTGCCAGCAGGAGGGACAACTCTCAAAGCTACACCTTC
TRBD2	.	TRBV10-3	TRBJ2-7	CAIRAGGGGLGEQYF	TGTGCCATCCGCGCCGGGGGCGGGGGGTTGGGCGAGCAGTACTTC
TRBD1	few	TRBV5-1	TRBJ2-7	CASSSTGTGMYEQYF	TGCGCCAGCAGCTCTACCGGGACAGGGATGTACGAGCAGTACTTC
TRBD1	.	TRBV5-6	TRBJ2-7	CASSLRGQGSNEQYF	TGTGCCAGCAGCTTGAGGGGACAGGGGAGCAACGAGCAGTACTTC
.	.	TRBV7-9	TRBJ2-7	CASSSYSYEQYF	TGTGCCAGCAGCTCCTACTCCTACGAGCAGTACTTC
.	few	TRBV19	TRBJ1-6	CASSYRDSPLHF	TGTGCCAGTAGTTACAGGGATTCACCCCTCCACTTT
.	.	TRBV4-1	TRBJ1-3	CASSQLRVFGNTIYF	TGCGCCAGCAGCCAGCTCCGGGTCTTTGGAAACACCATATATTTT
TRBD1	.	TRBV27	TRBJ1-1	CASSLLSTGVDTEAFF	TGTGCCAGCAGTTTACTTTCGACAGGGGTTGACACTGAAGCTTTCTTT
TRBD2	.	TRBV4-1	TRBJ2-1	CASSPFQTSGYNEQFF	TGCGCCAGCAGCCCGTTTCAGACTAGCGGGTACAATGAGCAGTTCTTC